This is a list of T cell receptor beta chains from one sample in a study of post-analysis software for immune sequencing data. Each CDR3 protein gets one entry after TCRdb re-called the PCR reads with MiXCR. The sample yields approximately 730,000 distinct CDR3 sequences, about half seen once. Sequencing was carried out using blood. These receptors were taken from a girl aged 10 to 17 with multiple sclerosis. The CDR3 runs from the conserved cysteine through the conserved F or W. D genes are given only for firm matches. Clone size is stated in some rows and not others, as once, few, many or a class when expanded.

j_call v_call d_call clone_size cdr3_nt cdr3_aa
TRBJ2-7 TRBV7-2 TRBD1 NA TGTGCCAGCAGCCGCGACAGGGGCGAGCAGTACTTC CASSRDRGEQYF
TRBJ1-2 TRBV9 NA few TGTGCCAGCAGCGTAGGAAAGGGCGGCTATGGCTACACCTTC CASSVGKGGYGYTF
TRBJ2-3 TRBV4-3 TRBD2 NA TGCGCCAGCAGCCAAGATGCTCCGGGACTAACAACCTTCACAGATACGCAGTATTTT CASSQDAPGLTTFTDTQYF
TRBJ2-1 TRBV27 NA NA TGTGCCAGCATGGGGGGCGAGTACAATGAGCAGTTCTTC CASMGGEYNEQFF
TRBJ2-7 TRBV7-2 NA NA TGTGCCAGCAGTAGGGAGCGTAGCTCCTACGAGCAGTACTTC CASSRERSSYEQYF
TRBJ2-3 TRBV4-3 TRBD2 few TGCGCCAGCAGCCAAGGGGTTAGCGGGAGGGACATCTTACCGACGCAGTATTTT CASSQGVSGRDILPTQYF
TRBJ2-3 TRBV5-1 TRBD2 NA TGCGCCAGCAGCGTCCTAGCGGGAGAATTGAGGGATACGCAGTATTTT CASSVLAGELRDTQYF
TRBJ2-5 TRBV30 TRBD2 NA TGTGCCTGGAGTGTTCAAGCGGGAGCGATCGAGACCCAGTACTTC CAWSVQAGAIETQYF
TRBJ1-4 TRBV27 NA NA TGTGCCAGCAGTCCAGGGAAAAATTCTAATGAAAAACTGTTTTTT CASSPGKNSNEKLFF
TRBJ2-3 TRBV7-7 NA few TGTGCTAGCAGCTTAGGCGTCTCTTACACAGATACGCAGTATTTT CASSLGVSYTDTQYF
TRBJ1-2 TRBV18 TRBD1 NA TGTGCCAGCTCGGCGAGGACAGGGGACCACTATGGCTACACCTTC CASSARTGDHYGYTF
TRBJ2-1 TRBV24-1 NA NA TGTGCCACGAGGCCTGGACTAACGGGGCTGGATGAGCAGTTCTTC CATRPGLTGLDEQFF
TRBJ2-7 TRBV5-6 TRBD2 NA TGTGCCAGCAGCTTGGCCTCGCGGGAGATCTCCTACGAGCAGTACTTC CASSLASREISYEQYF
TRBJ2-5 TRBV20-1 NA NA TGCAGTGCCCCCGCGCCCCAAGAGACCCAGTACTTC CSAPAPQETQYF
TRBJ1-2 TRBV20-1 NA once TGCAGTGCTAGAGCTTCGGGGGGCGCTAACTATGGCTACACCTTC CSARASGGANYGYTF
TRBJ2-1 TRBV12-3/TRBV12-4 TRBD2 few TGTGCCAGCACTCCTCGGGGGGGGAGTCCCTACAATGAGCAGTTCTTC CASTPRGGSPYNEQFF